These T cell receptor beta chains were read from a single sample in a study of T cells in Graves' hyperthyroidism and ophthalmopathy. TCRdb processed the multiplex PCR reads anew with MiXCR; each CDR3 protein has one entry. The data hold approximately 740,000 distinct CDR3 sequences, with 12% to 15% observed a single time. Material: blood. The receptors come from a woman in her late teens or twenties with Graves' hyperthyroidism. CDR3s leave out the opening cysteine and the closing phenylalanine or tryptophan.

j_call v_call cdr3_aa
TRBJ1-1 TRBV20-1 SAPDRGNTEAF
TRBJ2-1 TRBV29-1 SVDSQREYNEQF
TRBJ1-1 TRBV3-1 ASSLRDRGGTEAF
TRBJ2-7 TRBV7-3 ASSLTGDLLREQY
TRBJ1-5 TRBV4-1 ASSQLLGGLSNQPQH
TRBJ2-7 TRBV7-8 ASSPQMVRPHEQY
TRBJ2-2 TRBV27 ASTQGTGELF
TRBJ1-1 TRBV3-1 ASSLRAIRAEAF
TRBJ2-1 TRBV7-9 ASSLGRGQTYNEQF
TRBJ2-1 TRBV7-9 ASSITTGGYDEQF
TRBJ2-2 TRBV2 ASNRDRGAGELF
TRBJ2-1 TRBV3-1 ASSQGAGRGYNEQF
NA TRBV7-9 ASSASGNLHEQF
TRBJ2-1 TRBV20-1 SADKGNEQF
TRBJ2-3 TRBV9 ASSVEGGSGDTQY
TRBJ1-5 TRBV5-6 ASSARGQPQH
TRBJ2-5 TRBV19 ASSIYGMQETQY
TRBJ2-3 TRBV6-1 ASSAGGGQTDTQY